These 18 T cell receptor beta chains originate from one sample sequenced in a study of graft-versus-host responses after intestinal transplantation (dated by TCRdb to about 2021). The sample's time point label, decoded: cells obtained before transplantation from donor or recipient. No antigen is known for these receptors. To prepare the library, the immunoSEQ multiplex PCR assay was applied. TCRdb provides this immuneACCESS table in a form limited to in-frame rearrangements. Some clones are lacking; in checked studies, under half of them reflect an unresolved V gene, and why the rest are absent is not known. The sample table records about 50,000 clones; around nine tenths of these occur just once. The ten largest clones represent around 2.5% of the sample. The specimen comprised unstimulated CD4+ T cells sorted from spleen or lymph node cells, sampled before transplant. These receptors all come from a human donor who was the organ donor for an intestinal transplant.

The rearrangement links TRBV5-4 to TRBJ2-3; D is unclear. Germline CDR1 and CDR2: SGHNT and YYREEE (reference sequence). V was pared by 0 bases and J by 3 bases, with 2 bases between. The CDR3 length is 12 residues. The CDR3 coding sequence is TGTGCCAGCAGCTTGGTAACAGATACGCAGTATTTT. Translated, it gives CASSLVTDTQYF.

The chain couples TRBV5-3 to TRBJ2-1; 8 bases are a match to TRBD2. TRBV5-3 carries the ORF label, with uncertain function. CDR3 size: 16 residues. V shed 5 bases, J shed 6 bases, and the junction held 13 bases outside the gene matches. CDR3 amino acids: CARSPHPGLDLNEQFF. In nucleotides, the CDR3 is TGTGCCAGAAGTCCACACCCGGGACTAGACCTCAATGAGCAGTTCTTC.

Details on this clone: Mismatch with germline at one junction end may stem from a read error. The chain has TRBV7-3 and TRBJ2-6; tentatively, D is TRBD1 (6 bases). Germline V CDR1 and CDR2: SGHTA, FQGTGA. CDR3 length: 16 amino acids. The CDR3 protein is CASSLSGALGVNVLTF. CDR3 coding DNA: TGTGCCAGCAGCTTATCAGGGGCTCTGGGGGTCAACGTCCTGACTTTC.

The V gene is TRBV7-2, the J gene TRBJ2-2, with TRBD2 matching 10 bases. Germline V CDR1 and CDR2: SGHTA, FQGNSA. The ends lost 5 bases at V and 6 bases at J; junction bases unmatched: 3. The CDR3 consists of 14 residues. The CDR3 loop reads CASSPGTSAGELFF. The CDR3 DNA is TGTGCCAGCAGCCCTGGGACTAGCGCCGGGGAGCTGTTTTTT.

About this clone itself: Other DNA sequences in the sample encode the same CDR3. The chain couples TRBV28 to TRBJ1-5; 8 bases are a match to TRBD1. V lost 4 bases to trimming and J lost 4 bases; unmatched junction nucleotides: 6. Germline V CDR1 and CDR2: MDHEN, SYDVKM. This CDR3 has 15 amino acids. The CDR3 here is CASSSQGVGNQPQHF. CDR3 nucleotide sequence: TGTGCCAGCAGTTCACAGGGGGTAGGGAATCAGCCCCAGCATTTT.

This rearrangement joins TRBV27 to TRBJ2-7, with TRBD1 matching 8 bases. Looked up from germline, CDR1 is MNHEY and CDR2 is SMNVEV (reference sequence). The CDR3 is 15 amino acids. Trimming took 2 bases from V and 7 from J; bases not matched to a gene: 10. CDR3 sequence (DNA): TGTGCCAGCAGTTTACGCGGACAGGGTTATAGGGAGCAGTACTTC. This encodes CASSLRGQGYREQYF.

The V call is TRBV6-1, the J call TRBJ2-7; D possibly uses TRBD1 or TRBD2 (5 bases each). CDR1 is MNHNS and CDR2 is SASEGT in the germline V gene. This CDR3 is built from 14 residues. V gave up 8 bases and J gave up 1 base, with 15 bases separating them. This CDR3 is CASELRDRSYEQYF. CDR3 DNA: TGTGCCAGCGAACTCCGGGACCGATCCTACGAGCAGTACTTC.

The rearrangement uses TRBV5-4 and TRBJ1-3; TRBD1 might be the D (5 bases). The V end was cut by 0 bases, the J end by 0 bases, with 10 bases between. CDR1 is SGHNT and CDR2 is YYREEE in the germline V gene (reference sequence). This CDR3 region has 16 residues. The DNA for the CDR3 is TGTGCCAGCAGCTTGGGGGGGGGATACTCTGGAAACACCATATATTTT. Translating gives CASSLGGGYSGNTIYF.

This clone was recorded only once. J is TRBJ2-7 and V is TRBV5-1, with 7 bases fitting TRBD1. The CDR3 is made up of 14 amino acids. Germline V gives CDR1 SGHRS, CDR2 YFSETQ. The junction had 4 bases not matched to a gene; V was cut back by 0 bases and J by 4 bases. This CDR3 reads CASSLVGGKYEQYF. The CDR3 bases are TGCGCCAGCAGCTTGGTAGGGGGCAAATACGAGCAGTACTTC.

This chain links TRBV25-1 with TRBJ2-7; D remains ambiguous. The CDR3 loop spans 12 amino acids. CDR1 is MGHDK, CDR2 SYGVNS, per germline. Trimming shortened V by 0 bases and J by 0 bases, and 0 bases separated the two germline ends. The CDR3 sequence is CASSEYSYEQYF. Written as DNA, the CDR3 is TGTGCCAGCAGTGAATACTCCTACGAGCAGTACTTC.

The V call is TRBV2, the J call TRBJ1-2, with D unresolved. The CDR3 is 11 residues long. V lost 3 bases and J lost 2, with 1 base in between. In germline, CDR1 is SNHLY, CDR2 FYNNEI. CDR3: CASSDNYGYTF. The CDR3 DNA reads as TGTGCCAGCAGTGACAACTATGGCTACACCTTC.

The rearrangement links TRBV10-3 to TRBJ2-3; possible D gene TRBD2, 6 bases. The germline gives CDR1 ENHRY, CDR2 SYGVKD. The CDR3 totals 14 residues. V shed 7 bases and J shed 4 bases, with 15 bases lying between them. For the CDR3, the DNA is TGTGCCATCACCGACGGGGGAAAGGCAGATACGCAGTATTTT. Protein sequence: CAITDGGKADTQYF.

This chain uses TRBV6-6 with TRBJ2-7, with D unresolved. This CDR3 is built from 12 residues. V was pared by 0 bases and J by 3 bases, with 3 bases between. CDR1 MNHNY and CDR2 SVGAGI come from the germline V gene (reference sequence). CDR3 DNA sequence: TGTGCCAGCAGTTACTCGGTCTACGAGCAGTACTTC. Amino acids: CASSYSVYEQYF.

This clone came up once. V is TRBV6-7 and J is TRBJ2-5; 14 positions match TRBD2. TRBV6-7 is flagged as an ORF with uncertain function. CDR3 size: 17 residues. V shed 1 base, J shed 1 base, and the junction held 2 bases outside the gene matches. CDR3 sequence (DNA): TGTGCCAGCAGTTACTTAGGGACTAGCGGGAGCCAAGAGACCCAGTACTTC. This translates into CASSYLGTSGSQETQYF.

The rearrangement links TRBV28 to TRBJ1-3, with 10 bases fitting TRBD1. The CDR3 is 18 residues long. Per the germline V gene, CDR1 is MDHEN and CDR2 is SYDVKM. The CDR3, as DNA: TGTGCGACCCATTCTACTCTTCCGGGACAGGGGTTTAAGAACACCATATATTTT. Protein product: CATHSTLPGQGFKNTIYF.

The chain is built from TRBV25-1 and TRBJ1-1; maybe TRBD1 (5 bases). CDR3 length: 13 amino acids. V lost 4 bases and J lost 4, with 10 bases in between. From germline, CDR1 is MGHDK and CDR2 SYGVNS. The CDR3, as DNA: TGTGCCAGCAGTGTAGGGACGGTCACTGAAGCTTTCTTT. Its protein product is CASSVGTVTEAFF.

The chain links TRBV4-2 to TRBJ2-1, with D unclear. The CDR3 totals 16 residues. Deletions cut 2 bases from V and 0 bases from J, with 11 bases between. The germline V gene encodes CDR1 LGHNA and CDR2 YNFKEQ. CDR3 sequence reads: CASSQWVQSSYNEQFF. The CDR3 DNA reads TGTGCCAGCAGCCAATGGGTACAGAGCTCCTACAATGAGCAGTTCTTC.

The sample holds a few counts of this clone. The rearrangement links TRBV5-5 to TRBJ1-5; D is possibly TRBD1 (5 bases). V was trimmed by 1 base and J by 3 bases, leaving 8 bases between them. This CDR3 contains 14 residues. The germline V gene encodes CDR1 SGHKS and CDR2 YYEKEE (reference sequence). The CDR3: CASSLRGTNQPQHF. As DNA, the CDR3 is TGTGCCAGCAGCTTGAGGGGTACCAATCAGCCCCAGCATTTT.